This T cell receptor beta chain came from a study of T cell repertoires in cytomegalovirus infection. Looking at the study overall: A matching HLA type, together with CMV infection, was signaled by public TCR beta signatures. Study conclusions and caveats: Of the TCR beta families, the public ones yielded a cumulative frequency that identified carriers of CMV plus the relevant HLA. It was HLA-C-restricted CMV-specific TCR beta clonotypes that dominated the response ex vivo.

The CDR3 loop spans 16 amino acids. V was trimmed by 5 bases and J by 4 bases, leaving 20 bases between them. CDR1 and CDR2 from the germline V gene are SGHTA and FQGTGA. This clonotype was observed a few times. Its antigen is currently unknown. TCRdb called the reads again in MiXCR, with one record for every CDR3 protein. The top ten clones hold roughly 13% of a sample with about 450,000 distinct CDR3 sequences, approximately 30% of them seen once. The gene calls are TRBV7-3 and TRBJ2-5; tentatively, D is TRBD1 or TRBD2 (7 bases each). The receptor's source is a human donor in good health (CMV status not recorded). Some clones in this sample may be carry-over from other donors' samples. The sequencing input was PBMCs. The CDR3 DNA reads TGTGCCAGCAGCCAGGGGGGGCAGGGATCGCGAGAGACCCAGTACTTC. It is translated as CASSQGGQGSRETQYF.